This T cell receptor beta chain is drawn from a study of cytomegalovirus exposure and HLA in healthy donors (dated by TCRdb to about 2017). With regard to the full study: An earlier analysis of roughly 570 of the donors reported 276 Gb of sequence data and some 110 million unique TCR beta sequences obtained from around 190 million T cells. A later genetic analysis took genome-wide SNP genotypes for about 55% of the roughly 700 donors and used that subset as a discovery cohort. Donor age, sex, ethnicity and CMV serostatus were compiled together with the repertoire data. The number of typed donors differed by locus: 629-630 for A, B, C, DRB1 and DQB1; approximately 540 for DQA1; some 590 for DPA1; and approximately 450 for DPB1. Using immunosequencing, the study profiled T cell repertoires from fewer than 850 subjects and related those repertoires to cytomegalovirus serostatus. Among about 360 genotyped donors of the cohort, an average of roughly 240,000 unique TCR beta nucleotide sequences were sequenced per donor, about a sixth of them non-productive. Rather than drawing on any new phenotypic data, the later analysis identified candidate immune exposures from TCR beta sequences and the way those sequences occurred across donors. In a later analysis, previously published TCR beta repertoires from about 640 donors were re-analyzed and high-resolution HLA genotyping was added so that TCR occurrence patterns could be studied. Because of strong linkage in the cohort, roughly five DR-DQ haplotypes were treated as single units for association and clustering. An earlier analysis of 587 of the donors used high-throughput TCR beta sequencing to judge whether each TCR beta V gene segment behaved as functional or pseudogenic. Every repertoire in the discovery cohort had been generated on one and the same sequencing platform. HLA typing covered class I and class II loci at four-digit resolution. The study aimed to test whether cataloging public T cell receptors could reveal signatures of past pathogen exposure. About 280 gigabases of sequencing data and around 80 million unique TCR sequences made up an early release that covered approximately 620 HLA-typed donors. High-throughput TCR immunosequencing, statistical association of individual TCRs with disease status, and machine learning were combined to predict cytomegalovirus infection status. In addition to the first cohort of about 650 subjects, a separate validation cohort of approximately 120 different subjects was used. Of the 350 to 400 genotyped donors, 65% to 90% fell in the genetic ancestry cluster associated with self-reported Caucasian donors. Broad study findings and their caveats: In vitro tests confirmed that a few of the cytomegalovirus-associated TCR beta chains recognize cytomegalovirus antigens. According to a later analysis, most CMV-associated TCR beta chains appeared to be HLA-restricted, and the HLA associations seemed to be driven largely by CMV exposure. In an earlier analysis of around 600 of the donors, most TCR beta V segments appeared in productive rearrangements about 87% or about 30% of the time, broadly matching IMGT annotations. In both the original and validation cohorts, the classifier was reported to diagnose cytomegalovirus status with high specificity and sensitivity. A further reported finding was that TCR beta sequences accurately predicted the HLA-A and HLA-B alleles for most subjects in the first cohort. In the study, some 180 TCR beta chains were listed as associated with cytomegalovirus. In this cohort, only TCR beta chains were sequenced, and detectable features were limited by the absence of alpha or paired-chain data. Several of the top co-occurrence clusters appeared to be linked to parvovirus B19, influenza, CMV and Epstein-Barr virus, according to a later analysis. Because counts were too low, about 15 rarely observed V segments, including chromosome 9 orphons, were left out of the earlier analysis of about 500 of the donors. A later genetic analysis reported fewer N-insertions in productive TCRs among donors in an Asian-associated ancestry cluster than the roughly 670-donor mean. According to a later analysis, TCR association rates differed among HLA loci, with DRB1 alleles showing the most associated TCRs and HLA-C alleles showing the fewest. While some public TCRs were present in many individuals, most TCR sequences turned up only very rarely across donors. At a false discovery rate of 0.05, a later analysis linked 15,000 to 20,000 TCR beta sequences to specific HLA alleles. Linkage disequilibrium might explain the correlated functional status among segregating V segments, but an unknown experimental factor could not be ruled out. The sequencing pipeline was judged likely to have produced a cluster of highly shared sequence variants as a technical artifact. It was suggested by the authors that the approach could potentially be generalized to other disease states and immunological phenotypes. The 87-base-pair reads could not distinguish some IMGT-functional V segments, including TRBV6-2 and TRBV6-3, so those segments were excluded. A later analysis found that HLA-associated TCR beta chains were more clonally expanded and had lower generation probabilities than equally common non-associated chains. The only immune exposure information available for the cohort was CMV serostatus. Assigning TCR associations to individual alleles was difficult when HLA alleles, especially DR and DQ, strongly co-occurred. Sequencing depth was assumed to be roughly uniform across donors in the presence/absence analyses, though that assumption may not hold. V-gene and J-gene trimming of TCR beta chains was associated with a missense DCLRE1C variant in a later genetic analysis, and the association was replicated in an independent cohort. Because HLA typing was missing for some donors at each locus, association tests included only the typed subset.

Libraries were made using the immunoSEQ multiplex PCR assay. The multiplex PCR relied on a mix of 60 forward primers for TCR Vbeta segments and 13 reverse primers for TCR Jbeta segments. Amplification of the CDR3 region of rearranged TCR beta genes was performed with a multiplex PCR assay on genomic DNA. The Illumina HiSeq System was used to sequence the amplified TCR beta libraries as 87-base-pair reads. Per the source publication's procedure: A later analysis tallied 75 million to 95 million unique TCR beta chains across the 666 repertoires, and some 12 million of those chains were shared by two or more donors. To remove PCR and sequencing errors, raw reads were error-corrected and collapsed into unique sequences using a nearest-neighbor algorithm that merged closely related sequences. V, D and J gene segments were assigned by aligning CDR3 sequences to IMGT reference sequences. For a sequence to be retained, a match of at least six nucleotides to both a V gene segment and a J gene segment was required. Rearrangements were called productive when the CDR3 lacked stop codons and stayed in frame with V and J; all others were non-productive. Following IMGT convention, CDR3 was defined as the stretch from the second conserved V-encoded cysteine to the conserved J-encoded phenylalanine. The earlier analysis of about 530 of the donors excluded any sequence lacking an unambiguous match to a single V gene segment. In an earlier analysis of approximately 590 of the donors, a V segment was called functional when productive rearrangements were above 56.7%, and segregating when the standard deviation between donors exceeded 5%. To diagnose cytomegalovirus status from the catalog of TCR beta chain sequences, a statistical classification framework was built. A later analysis assigned V and J genes by comparing TCR nucleotide sequences with IMGT/GENE-DB human TR gene sequences. The TCRdist pipeline was used in a later analysis to assign CDR3 sequences and most-parsimonious VDJ recombination scenarios. In a later analysis, every TCR beta chain was defined by the combination of its CDR3 amino acid sequence and its V-gene family, and reads without a unique V-gene family were dropped. A later analysis removed several hundred highly shared, low-generation-probability nucleotide sequences to deal with suspected cross-contamination and a sequencing artifact. A later analysis calculated a clonal expansion index for each public chain from normalized within-repertoire ranks of inferred template counts. In a later analysis, generation probabilities were computed with a VDJ recombination model fitted to out-of-frame rearrangements, and the resulting probabilities were checked against IGoR. In a later analysis, hypergeometric tests were used to score TCR-TCR, TCR-HLA and TCR-CMV co-occurrence, with a repertoire-size bias correction applied to TCR pairs. In a later analysis, false discovery rates were estimated by permuting HLA or CMV assignments 20 times. In a later analysis, co-occurring TCRs were grouped using DBSCAN, with TCRdist sequence similarity added in when clustering inside HLA-allele-positive subsets. Repertoires with fewer than 30,000 or more than 120,000 public chains were left out of co-occurrence clustering, as were about 5 repertoires with anomalous nucleotide sharing. TCRdb holds this immuneACCESS table with in-frame rearrangements only. Some clones are missing; in checked studies, unresolved V genes explain under half, and the rest has no known cause. V and J calls and clone size are those listed in that table; D and trimming were worked out from the DNA. Here the sample has roughly 180,000 clones; roughly 80% occur a single time. The top ten constitute approximately 2.4% of the sample.

As for this clone: Its antigen is still unknown. The sample holds no much larger clone one base away, and base qualities are not on file.

V lost 2 bases and J lost 1 base; the stretch between them is 11 bases long. The CDR3 holds 15 amino acids from the cysteine to the phenylalanine. The only DNA kept is the CDR3, 45 bases in frame from the first base. CDR1 and CDR2, looked up from the germline V gene, are SNHLY and FYNNEI. The cohort consisted of fewer than 700 healthy bone marrow donors. At the time of sampling, every cohort member was nominally healthy, though immune exposures that went unrecorded were likely present. The donor was CMV seronegative and belonged to the group of several hundred seronegative cohort members. Each donor provided a peripheral blood sample, and peripheral blood mononuclear cells were used for TCR beta sequencing. The Qiagen DNeasy Blood Extraction Kit was used to extract genomic DNA from the blood cell samples.

The sequenced sample consisted of PBMCs. The chain is assembled from TRBV2 and TRBJ1-1; TRBD1 is perhaps the D gene, given 5 matching bases. The source is a male donor in good health and CMV-seronegative. This receptor carries the CDR3 CASSELGGWNTEAFF. The nucleotide sequence reads TGTGCCAGCAGTGAATTGGGGGGATGGAACACTGAAGCTTTCTTT.